What follows describes a single TCR beta chain. It lacks a known antigen. No quality values exist for individual bases; no much larger clone is one base distant. The immunoSEQ Assay, a bias-controlled multiplex PCR, was used to amplify TCRbeta CDR3 regions from genomic DNA. Regarding the original processing steps: Within the assay, amplification of reference gene primers was used to estimate how many nucleated cells each sample contained. To quantify the absolute abundance of each unique TCRbeta CDR3 rearrangement, sequence reads were collapsed and filtered. Productive Simpson clonality was computed per sample as the square root of Simpson's diversity index over productive rearrangements. In its TCRdb copy, this immuneACCESS table keeps in-frame sequences only and misses some clones. Where compared with another copy, unresolved V genes explain less than half of these, and the others have no known cause. The DNA gave D and trimming, while V, J and clone size come from that table. For this sample there are approximately 190,000 clones; more than 75% appear just once. 5.5% to 7% of the sample comes from the top ten.

The collaborating institutions used their own protocols to collect whole blood in K2EDTA tubes. For TCRbeta analysis, collaborators shipped samples as frozen whole blood, isolated PBMCs, or DNA extracted from either of those sample types. This entry belongs to a study of blood T cell repertoires in COVID-19 (dated by TCRdb to about 2020). Regarding the study in general: Samples covering the acute and convalescent phases of COVID-19 were provided by collaborators in the United States, Italy and Spain. The prospective study material was composed of cDNA or gDNA derived from T cells, B-cell-depleted T cells, or PBMCs. Deeply sampled blood TCRbeta repertoires from subjects exposed to, actively infected with, or recovered from COVID-19 were included in the dataset. The repertoires were released in a freely available public database meant as a resource for research on the immune response to SARS-CoV-2. The samples were drawn from two sources: the first 160 participants of the ongoing ImmuneRACE study, and 950 to 1,500 subjects contributed by 6 global collaborators. Sample metadata almost always included a de-identified subject ID, COVID-19 status, age in years and sex. Where available, HLA class I and class II types were taken from metadata supplied by the sample provider and were not determined by assay-based typing.

Findings and caveats that apply to the study as a whole: The amount of clinical and demographic metadata varied by source and participant and was provided uncurated.

This TCR derives from a man aged 35 to 55 with active or convalescent COVID-19. The sequenced sample consisted of peripheral blood.

The DNA sequence is as follows: TGCGCCAGCAGCCAAGGTTCGCGGGGGGGGTACGAGCAGTACTTC. Translation gives CASSQGSRGGYEQYF. The rearrangement joined TRBV4-3 to TRBJ2-7; 9 bases in the junction line up with TRBD2. Clipping removes 1 base from V and 4 bases from J, with 5 as the unmatched junction base count. CDR1 is given as LGHNA and CDR2 as YSLEER, both from the germline V gene. The CDR3 runs 15 amino acids, cysteine and phenylalanine included. Only the CDR3 region is kept as DNA, spanning 45 bases read in frame from base 1.